The entry that follows covers one TCR beta chain sequence. This receptor's antigen is unknown. This may arise from a read error, as a much more abundant clone is one base away. Libraries of naive CD8 T cells were generated from around 20,000 to 1,000,000 sorted cells, with 10%, 30% or 50% of the purified RNA used. Naive CD8 T cells, defined as CD8+CD4-CCR7+CD45RA+, were FACS-sorted into RLT Plus buffer on a BD FACSAria II. Ten to eleven TCR copies' worth of Jurkat RNA were spiked into about 20,000-1,000,000 naive CD8 T cell samples to test detection sensitivity. Enrichment of CD8 T cells was done with RosetteSep CD8+ T Cell Enrichment Cocktail plus Ficoll-Paque, and ACK red cell lysis came afterward. From the germline V gene (reference sequence), CDR1 is SEHNR and CDR2 is FQNEAQ. Counted from cysteine to phenylalanine, this CDR3 has 14 amino acids. Only the CDR3 portion is preserved as DNA: 42 bases, with reading frame beginning at the first base.

The library was obtained by PCR. Sequencing was carried out with a NextSeq 500. Bulk TCR libraries were made following a previously described method, with the TCR primers given in Table S5. Total RNA was purified with the Qiagen AllPrep DNA/RNA kit. Reads from multiple sequencing runs of the same library were pooled before analysis. The study's own analysis went as follows. Reads were retained only if the reads had an exact TCR constant sequence, and the retained reads were trimmed to 150 nt and grouped according to their 12-nt molecular barcodes. Reads in each barcode group were sub-clustered using a 15% Levenshtein threshold, and a quality-weighted consensus sequence was built for each RNA molecule. Non-functional sequences were discarded, and so were lower-count sequences lying one edit away from another sequence. On the basis of fitting two negative binomial distributions, barcode sub-clusters with fewer than 20% of the maximum read count were discarded. TCRdb reworked the public reads: Q25 trimming with fastp, MiXCR clone assembly, productive beta chains retained. Merged by CDR3 protein, the rows form single entries marked with the most common genes and DNA. TCRdb assigned the V and J calls; the authors' analysis was not used. Within this sample are 100,000 or so distinct CDR3 sequences, with around a third of them counted one time only. The ten largest clones take up 4% to 5% of the sample.

The sample is drawn from a study of molecular identifiers for immune sequencing clone quantification (dated by TCRdb to the late 2010s). Describing the broader study: For a replicate experiment, RNA from around 20,000 or 100,000 naive CD8 T cells was divided into five aliquots, and four of the five aliquots were sequenced. CD8 T cells were used in a methods study to benchmark molecular-identifier clustering-based TCR repertoire sequencing (MIDCIRS) and TCR RNA copy counting. What the research found in general, with its limitations: Modeling indicated around 3.2 TCR RNA copies recovered per cell, compared with 7.5 to 10 by digital PCR, which implies a capture efficiency of around 30%. Without barcode sub-clustering, chimeric consensus sequences inflated TCR diversity; chimeras reached as high as 47%. The naive libraries included spiked-in Jurkat TCR RNA (fewer than eleven copies' worth), and this Jurkat TCR RNA is not part of the donor repertoire. In CMV-specific effector cells, over 98% of molecules were held by clones above 20 RNA copies, whereas under 1% of molecules were held by such clones in naive cells. A single cell's worth of spiked-in Jurkat TCR RNA was reported detectable even among under 1.1 million naive CD8 T cells. Highly expanded clone sizes could be underestimated if identical TCR molecules share a barcode.

The sequenced sample was naive CD8+ T cells from blood, with Jurkat cell RNA spiked in. The cell subset or site label for this specimen denotes: FACS-sorted CD8+CD4-CCR7+CD45RA+ naive T cells. The V and J genes are TRBV7-9 and TRBJ1-1; the best D guess is TRBD1, with 5 bases matching. The sequence was collected from a human donor in good health. Some libraries in this study had Jurkat cell RNA spiked in. CDR3 region: CASSLGPRNTEALF. The DNA is TGTGCCAGCAGCTTGGGGCCCAGGAACACTGAAGCTCTCTTT.